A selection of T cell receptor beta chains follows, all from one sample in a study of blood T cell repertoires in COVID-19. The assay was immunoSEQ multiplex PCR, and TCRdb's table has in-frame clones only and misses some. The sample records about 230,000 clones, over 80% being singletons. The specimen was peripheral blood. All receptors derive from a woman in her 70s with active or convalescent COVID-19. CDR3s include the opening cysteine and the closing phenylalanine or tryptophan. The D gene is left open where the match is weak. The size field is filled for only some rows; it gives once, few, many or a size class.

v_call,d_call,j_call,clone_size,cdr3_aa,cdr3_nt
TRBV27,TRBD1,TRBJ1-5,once,CASSLYLPGTGDQPQHF,TGTGCCAGCAGCTTATACCTGCCCGGGACAGGGGATCAGCCCCAGCATTTT
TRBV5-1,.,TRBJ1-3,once,CASSPTNRAGNTIYF,TGCGCCAGCAGCCCCACCAACAGGGCTGGAAACACCATATATTTT
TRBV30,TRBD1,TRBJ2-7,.,CAWSHRTGGEQYF,TGTGCCTGGAGCCACCGGACAGGGGGCGAGCAGTACTTC
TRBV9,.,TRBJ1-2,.,CASSVDTTSYTF,TGTGCCAGCAGCGTTGACACGACGAGCTACACCTTC
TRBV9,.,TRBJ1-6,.,CASSVEGSYNSPLHF,TGTGCCAGCAGCGTAGAGGGGTCCTATAATTCACCCCTCCACTTT
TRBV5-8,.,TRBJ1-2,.,CASLVYGRVANGYTF,TGTGCCAGTTTGGTCTACGGGAGGGTTGCTAATGGCTACACCTTC
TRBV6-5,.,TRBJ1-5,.,CASSRLSSNQPQHF,TGTGCCAGCAGCCGCCTAAGTAGCAATCAGCCCCAGCATTTT
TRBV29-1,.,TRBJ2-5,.,CSVEAGDYQETQYF,TGCAGCGTTGAAGCGGGGGACTACCAAGAGACCCAGTACTTC
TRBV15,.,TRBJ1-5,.,CATSRGTANQPQHF,TGTGCCACCAGCCGCGGGACGGCAAATCAGCCCCAGCATTTT
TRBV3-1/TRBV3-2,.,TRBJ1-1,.,CASSQGEKNTEAFF,TGTGCCAGCAGCCAAGGGGAGAAGAACACTGAAGCTTTCTTT
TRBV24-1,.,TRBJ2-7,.,CATSDSDRPYEQYF,TGTGCCACCAGTGATTCGGACAGACCCTACGAGCAGTACTTC
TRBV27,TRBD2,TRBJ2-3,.,CASRELAGGPTDTQYF,TGTGCCAGCAGAGAACTAGCGGGAGGACCCACAGATACGCAGTATTTT
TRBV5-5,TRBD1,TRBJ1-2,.,CASILSPDRAYGYTF,TGTGCCAGCATTCTCTCCCCGGACAGGGCCTATGGCTACACCTTC
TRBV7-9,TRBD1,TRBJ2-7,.,CASRSSGGDEQYF,TGTGCCAGCAGGTCTTCAGGGGGTGACGAGCAGTACTTC
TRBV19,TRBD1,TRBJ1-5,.,CASTGQGLQPQHF,TGTGCCAGTACTGGACAGGGTTTGCAGCCCCAGCATTTT
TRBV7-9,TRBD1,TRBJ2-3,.,CASSFPGTGGRDDTQYF,TGTGCCAGCAGCTTCCCCGGGACAGGGGGCCGGGATGATACGCAGTATTTT
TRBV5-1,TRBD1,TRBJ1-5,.,CASSLGDRLDGPQHF,TGCGCCAGCAGCTTGGGGGACAGGCTTGACGGACCCCAGCATTTT
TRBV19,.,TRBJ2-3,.,CASSLRRERADTQYF,TGTGCCAGTAGTCTTCGGCGGGAACGGGCAGATACGCAGTATTTT
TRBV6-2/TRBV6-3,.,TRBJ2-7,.,CASSYMSAGNYEQYF,TGTGCCAGCAGTTATATGTCGGCAGGGAATTACGAGCAGTACTTC
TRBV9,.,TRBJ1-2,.,CASSVAEGVAGYTF,TGTGCCAGCAGCGTAGCTGAGGGGGTTGCTGGCTACACCTTC
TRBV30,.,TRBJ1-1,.,CAWTLTLAGAFF,TGTGCCTGGACTCTGACCCTCGCCGGGGCTTTCTTT
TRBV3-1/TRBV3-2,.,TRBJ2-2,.,CASSPGPDPQGGELFF,TGTGCCAGCAGTCCAGGCCCGGACCCACAGGGCGGGGAGCTGTTTTTT
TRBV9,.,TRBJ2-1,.,CASSVSTAYNEQFF,TGTGCCAGCAGCGTCTCAACGGCCTACAATGAGCAGTTCTTC
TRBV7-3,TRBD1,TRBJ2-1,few,CASSADRGNEQFF,TGTGCCAGCAGCGCCGACAGGGGCAATGAGCAGTTCTTC
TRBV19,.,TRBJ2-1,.,CASTYSSNEQFF,TGTGCCAGTACCTATAGTAGTAATGAGCAGTTCTTC
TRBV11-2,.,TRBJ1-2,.,CASSPRVGYEDGYTF,TGTGCCAGCAGCCCTCGAGTGGGTTATGAGGATGGCTACACCTTC